Below are 25 T cell receptor beta chains sequenced from a single sample in a study of T cell repertoires in cytomegalovirus infection. Each CDR3 protein gets one entry after TCRdb re-called the reads with MiXCR. The sample includes about 740,000 distinct CDR3 sequences, 35% to 45% of them seen just once. Source material: PBMCs. Receptors originate from a human donor in good health (CMV status not recorded). Some clones in this sample may be carry-over from other donors' samples.

A single count supports this clonotype. A single base separates this from a much larger clone, so it may be a read error. Since no conserved phenylalanine or tryptophan closes the CDR3, a read error is the likely cause. This chain joins TRBV7-2 and TRBJ2-1; tentative D call: TRBD2 (7 bases). Germline V gene lookup returns CDR1 SGHTA and CDR2 FQGNSA. CDR3 length: 14 residues. Deletions cut 11 bases from V and 0 bases from J, with 14 bases between. The DNA of the CDR3 is TGTGCCTGGGGGGAGGGGGGCTCCTACAATGAGCAGTTCTTA. It encodes CAWGEGGSYNEQFL.

The gene calls are TRBV10-3 and TRBJ2-2; 9 bases are shared with TRBD2. The CDR3 spans 17 residues. The germline V gene has CDR1 ENHRY and CDR2 SYGVKD. Trimming cost V 11 bases and J 4 bases; bases outside gene matches: 17. In DNA form, the CDR3 reads TGTGCCGCAACCTCGACTAGCGGCACGGGGAGCACCGGGGAGCTGTTTTTT. Protein: CAATSTSGTGSTGELFF.

Remarks on this clonotype: A much larger clone lies one base from this, so it may be a read error. This chain uses TRBV12-3 or TRBV12-4 with TRBJ1-1, with D tentatively TRBD1 (5 bases). This CDR3 contains 19 residues. Trimming left V 6 bases short and J 0 bases short, with 26 bases between. CDR3 region: CASRPGEGQGGWMNTEAFF. CDR3 DNA sequence: TGTGCCAGCAGGCCCGGAGAAGGTCAGGGCGGATGGATGAACACTGAAGCTTTCTTT.

This clonotype has just a few counts. The chain links TRBV28 to TRBJ2-7; D gene unclear. V was trimmed by 5 bases and J by 2 bases, leaving 10 bases between them. The CDR3 extends over 13 amino acids. Germline V gives CDR1 MDHEN, CDR2 SYDVKM. The CDR3 reads CASSGGQAYEQYF. The CDR3 DNA is TGTGCCAGCAGTGGTGGGCAGGCCTACGAGCAGTACTTC. Full variable domain (rest looked up from reference TRBV28 and TRBJ2-7): DVKVTQSSRYLVKRTGEKVFLECVQDMDHENMFWYRQDPGLGLRLIYFSYDVKMKEKGDIPEGYSVSREKKERFSLILESASTNQTSMYLCASSGGQAYEQYFGPGTRLTVT.

This clonotype showed up just a few times. The chain joins TRBV4-1 to TRBJ2-7; D is unresolved. V lost 1 base to trimming and J lost 5 bases, with 6 bases between them. CDR1 is MGHRA, CDR2 YSYEKL, per germline. There are 12 residues in the CDR3. DNA for the CDR3: TGCGCCAGCAGCCAAGGGTTCGACGAGCAGTACTTC. Its translation is CASSQGFDEQYF.

The rearrangement links TRBV7-9 to TRBJ2-3; weak D call: TRBD2 (7 bases). CDR1 and CDR2 (germline): SEHNR, FQNEAQ (reference sequence). CDR3 length: 15 residues. V was clipped by 8 bases and J by 5 bases, with 20 bases between them. CDR3 nucleotide sequence: TGTGCCAGCCGAGGCGAGGGGGGGGGCCAAGATACGCAGTATTTT. It translates to CASRGEGGGQDTQYF.

CDR3 sequence reads: CSARDLQTSGRAGEQFF. The CDR3, as DNA: TGCAGTGCTAGAGATCTCCAGACTAGCGGGAGGGCCGGGGAGCAGTTCTTC. V is TRBV20-1 and J is TRBJ2-1, with 14 bases lining up with TRBD2. V lost 0 bases, J lost 10 bases, and 11 bases stayed unmatched. Per the germline V gene, CDR1 is DFQATT and CDR2 is SNEGSKA (reference sequence). The CDR3 sequence is 17 residues long.

The chain uses TRBV20-1 and TRBJ1-1, with D perhaps TRBD1 (6 bases). The CDR3 has 13 amino acids. Per the germline V gene, CDR1 is DFQATT and CDR2 is SNEGSKA (reference sequence). Between the trimmed V and J ends, which lost 5 bases and 3 bases, there was a span of 13 bases. This CDR3 is CSAASAGDTEAFF. CDR3 coding DNA: TGCAGTGCTGCCTCCGCAGGGGACACTGAAGCTTTCTTT.

V is TRBV4-1 and J is TRBJ1-1; a weak D match, TRBD1 (6 bases). Germline values: CDR1 MGHRA, CDR2 YSYEKL. Between the trimmed V and J ends, which lost 0 bases and 3 bases, there was a span of 8 bases. The CDR3 contains 14 residues. CDR3 sequence (DNA): TGCGCCAGCAGCCAAGATCAGGGGTACACTGAAGCTTTCTTT. It yields the protein CASSQDQGYTEAFF.

In its sample, this clonotype was seen once. The chain employs TRBV20-1 and TRBJ2-2, with a weak D call TRBD2 (5 bases). The germline V gene has CDR1 DFQATT and CDR2 SNEGSKA (reference sequence). CDR3 length: 12 amino acids. Trimming took 4 bases from V and 4 from J, leaving 7 bases between them. CDR3 bases: TGCAGTGCTACCGAGGGCACCGGGGAGCTGTTTTTT. Residues: CSATEGTGELFF.

Regarding this clonotype: A junction end diverges from the germline sequence, so it may reflect a read error. The chain carries TRBV7-9 and TRBJ2-7; TRBD2 is a possible D gene (5 bases). Germline V gene sequence: CDR1 SEHNR, CDR2 FQNEAQ (reference sequence). This CDR3 spans 14 amino acids. CDR3 in amino acids: CAISQRRNGVEQYF. As DNA, the CDR3 is TGTGCCATCAGCCAGCGTCGCAACGGGGTCGAGCAGTACTTC.

The rearrangement uses TRBV7-2 and TRBJ2-4; 8 positions agree with TRBD1. This CDR3 is 18 amino acids long. Germline values: CDR1 SGHTA, CDR2 FQGNSA. The CDR3 DNA is TGTTCCATCAGCTTAATGGACAGGGTGCGGGTGGACAAAAACATTCAGTACTTC. Residues: CSISLMDRVRVDKNIQYF. The entire variable domain, with the rest obtained from reference TRBV7-2 and TRBJ2-4, is as follows: GAGVSQSPSNKVTEKGKDVELRCDPISGHTALYWYRQSLGQGLEFLIYFQGNSAPDKSGLPSDRFSAERTGGSVSTLTIQRTQQEDSAVYLCSISLMDRVRVDKNIQYFGAGTRLSVL.

A remark on this clonotype: Mismatch with germline at one junction end may stem from a read error. This chain links TRBV5-3 with TRBJ1-1; D is unresolved. TRBV5-3 is filed as an ORF, its function uncertain. The CDR3 totals 14 residues. For the CDR3, the DNA is TGTGCCAGCAGCTCAGCACCCCGCAGCACTGAAGCTTTCTTT. Translated, it gives CASSSAPRSTEAFF.

The J gene is TRBJ2-7, the V gene TRBV10-2, with 7 bases matching TRBD1. CDR3 length: 13 amino acids. V shed 4 bases and J 3 bases; nucleotides not matched to a gene: 3. Germline values: CDR1 WSHSY, CDR2 SAAADI. The CDR3 coding sequence is TGCGCCAGCAGTGTGGACAGGTTCTACGAGCAGTACTTC. Amino acid sequence: CASSVDRFYEQYF.

This clonotype came up a few times. The chain combines TRBV19 with TRBJ1-4; TRBD1 is a possible D gene (5 bases). The CDR3 has 16 amino acids. V lost 3 bases and J lost 8, with 19 bases in between. Germline CDR1 LNHDA, CDR2 SQIVND (reference sequence). Written as DNA, the CDR3 is TGTGCCAGTAGTATTTTCGGACGGGGGATTGGAGAAAAACTGTTTTTT. This codes for CASSIFGRGIGEKLFF.

This chain joins TRBV6-1 and TRBJ2-6; D uncertain. CDR1 is MNHNS, CDR2 SASEGT, per germline. This CDR3 is 16 amino acids long. V dropped 7 bases and J dropped 1 base, with 14 bases sitting between them. CDR3: CASIVWMGSGANVLTF. DNA of the CDR3: TGTGCCAGCATCGTTTGGATGGGGTCTGGGGCCAACGTCCTGACTTTC.

V gene TRBV24-1 combines with J gene TRBJ2-7; possibly TRBD1 for D (5 bases). The V and J ends lost 3 bases and 5 bases respectively, with 10 bases between them. There are 13 residues in the CDR3. Germline V gene data show CDR1 as KGHDR and CDR2 as SFDVKD. The CDR3 coding sequence is TGTGCCACCAGTGATACCGACAGAGACGAGCAGTACTTC. This encodes CATSDTDRDEQYF.

This clonotype was detected a few times. V and J are TRBV20-1 and TRBJ2-6; 7 bases are shared with TRBD1. Germline assignment: CDR1 DFQATT and CDR2 SNEGSKA (reference sequence). The CDR3 sequence is 15 residues long. The J segment lost 2 bases and the V segment lost 5 bases, leaving 6 bases of the junction unmatched. In DNA form, the CDR3 reads TGCAGTGCTGTACGACAGGGTACTGGGGCCAACGTCCTGACTTTC. Encoded protein: CSAVRQGTGANVLTF.

The J gene is TRBJ1-1, the V gene TRBV12-3 or TRBV12-4, with D hard to call. Trimming took 1 base from V and 6 from J, leaving 6 bases between them. The CDR3 covers 12 residues. CDR3 nucleotides: TGTGCCAGCAGTTTAGGACAAGCTGAAGCTTTCTTT. Amino acid sequence: CASSLGQAEAFF.

This clonotype was counted between two and nine times. V is TRBV28 and J is TRBJ2-2; TRBD1 matches at 9 bases. CDR1 and CDR2 (germline): MDHEN, SYDVKM. V was clipped by 7 bases and J by 5 bases; unmatched bases: 14. CDR3 size: 17 residues. In DNA form, the CDR3 reads TGTGCCAGCACCATCCCCGGACAGGGGAAACGTACCGGGGAGCTGTTTTTT. This codes for CASTIPGQGKRTGELFF.

The chain recombines TRBV5-1 with TRBJ2-5; no firm D call. Trimming left V 6 bases short and J 5 bases short, with 14 bases between. CDR1 is SGHRS and CDR2 is YFSETQ in the germline V gene. The CDR3 is 13 amino acids. CDR3 nucleotides: TGCGCCAGCACCTACTCGTCTGGCGAGACCCAGTACTTC. This translates into CASTYSSGETQYF.

This clonotype was counted once. V usage is TRBV15 and J usage is TRBJ2-1, with TRBD2 matching over 9 bases. V lost 6 bases to trimming and J lost 6 bases; unmatched junction nucleotides: 3. Per the germline V gene, CDR1 is LNHNV and CDR2 is YYDKDF (reference sequence). This CDR3 region has 13 residues. CDR3 nucleotides: TGTGCCACCAGTCTAGCGGGGTCCAATGAGCAGTTCTTC. Translating gives CATSLAGSNEQFF.

This clonotype appeared many times. The V and J genes are TRBV4-2 and TRBJ1-6; TRBD1 might be the D (5 bases). The germline CDR1 and CDR2 sequences are LGHNA and YNFKEQ. V lost 2 bases, J lost 5 bases, and 13 bases lay in between. The CDR3 has 16 amino acids. The CDR3 nucleotides are TGTGCCAGCAGCCAACGAGGGGCGGTGGATAATTCACCCCTCCACTTT. This encodes CASSQRGAVDNSPLHF.

In its sample, this clonotype was seen many times. The chain is built from TRBV6-6 and TRBJ2-5; the D gene is possibly TRBD1 (6 bases). CDR1 and CDR2 (germline): MNHNY, SVGAGI (reference sequence). V shed 2 bases and J shed 2 bases, with 12 bases lying between them. The length of the CDR3 is 15 residues. CDR3 sequence: CASSYGRGSQETQYF. In DNA form, the CDR3 reads TGTGCCAGCAGTTACGGCAGGGGATCTCAAGAGACCCAGTACTTC.

J is TRBJ1-2 and V is TRBV10-2; 7 nucleotides match TRBD1. The CDR3 covers 12 residues. CDR1 and CDR2 (germline): WSHSY, SAAADI. J gave up 6 bases and V 7 bases, and 5 bases lay outside the gene matches. CDR3 nucleotide sequence: TGCGCCAGCAACGGAGGGGGCCATGGCTACACCTTC. Amino acid sequence: CASNGGGHGYTF.